This T cell receptor beta chain appears in the sequencing data of a study of T cells in Graves' hyperthyroidism and ophthalmopathy. Points from the study as a whole: Most thyroid clonotypes that were expanded above 0.001 also turned up in blood.

A note on this clonotype: Its antigen is currently unknown.

TCR beta CDR3 sequences were amplified from RNA transcripts. With the HTBI primer set, the TCR CDR3 went through a first round of RT-PCR. Using its own MiXCR run on the multiplex PCR reads, TCRdb lists one record per CDR3 protein. The sample contains 250,000 to 300,000 distinct CDR3 sequences, roughly 15% of which appear only once. Patients aged 18 to 65 had newly diagnosed hyperthyroidism lasting under 2 months. This sample holds PBMCs from about 10 ml fresh peripheral blood. Sequenced input: blood. The sequence was obtained from a woman aged 35 to 49 with Graves' hyperthyroidism that later progressed to Graves' ophthalmopathy.

In DNA, the CDR3 is TGTGCCACCAGCAGGGACGGGACAGGGGGCAATGAGCAGTTCTTC. Its protein product is CATSRDGTGGNEQFF. The rearrangement uses TRBV15 and TRBJ2-1; 11 nucleotides match TRBD1. V shed 3 bases, J shed 6 bases, and the junction held 4 bases outside the gene matches. In germline, CDR1 is LNHNV, CDR2 YYDKDF (reference sequence). The CDR3 has 15 amino acids.